One sample yielded the 12 T cell receptor beta chains listed below, sequenced in a study of a mutant IDH1 vaccine in newly diagnosed glioma. The table came from immunoSEQ multiplex PCR; TCRdb's copy has only in-frame clones and leaves some out. The sample has about 38,000 clones, roughly 79% seen once. Antigens for these TCRs are unknown. Time point meaning: week 23, last vaccination. A single vaccine dose contained 300 ug of mutant IDH1 20-mer peptide, and topical imiquimod was used with it. Sequencing was performed on PBMCs, taken from a glioma patient whose treatment included an IDH1 peptide vaccine. The receptors were gathered from a man in his forties or fifties with glioma.

V gene TRBV7-8 combines with J gene TRBJ1-1; perhaps TRBD1 as D (6 bases). The CDR3 is 15 residues long. CDR1 SGHVS and CDR2 FQNEAQ come from the germline V gene. Trimming took off 1 base at V and 1 base at J, with 10 bases between the two ends. CDR3 DNA sequence: TGTGCCAGCAGCTTAGTAGGGGGTTCGAACACTGAAGCTTTCTTT. Protein sequence: CASSLVGGSNTEAFF. Complete variable domain (other parts from reference TRBV7-8 and TRBJ1-1): GAGVSQSPRYKVAKRGQDVALRCDPISGHVSLFWYQQALGQGPEFLTYFQNEAQLDKSGLPSDRFFAERPEGSVSTLKIQRTQQEDSAVYLCASSLVGGSNTEAFFGQGTRLTVV.

The chain joins TRBV7-9 to TRBJ2-5; D perhaps matches TRBD1 (8 bases). With 5 bases removed from V and 7 bases from J, the gap between germline ends came to 17 bases. From germline, CDR1 is SEHNR and CDR2 FQNEAQ (reference sequence). This CDR3 is built from 14 residues. Here the CDR3 reads CASSLDRVAGTQYF. DNA for the CDR3: TGTGCCAGCAGCCTGGACAGGGTAGCGGGGACCCAGTACTTC.

V and J are TRBV5-6 and TRBJ2-3; 7 nucleotides align to TRBD1. The CDR3 spans 17 residues. Germline V lookup: CDR1 SGHDT, CDR2 YYEEEE. Losses at the gene ends were 4 bases for V and 0 bases for J; bases not matched to a gene: 11. CDR3 DNA: TGTGCCAGCAGCAATGGACAGGTACGCCTTAGCACAGATACGCAGTATTTT. It codes for CASSNGQVRLSTDTQYF.

The J gene is TRBJ2-3, the V gene TRBV2; 10 nucleotides agree with TRBD2. The germline gives CDR1 SNHLY, CDR2 FYNNEI. CDR3 length: 16 residues. V trimming: 6 bases; J trimming: 6 bases; junction bases outside the gene matches: 12. CDR3 region: CASRELAGGSRDTQYF. CDR3 DNA: TGTGCCAGCAGAGAGTTAGCGGGGGGAAGTAGGGATACGCAGTATTTT.

The V gene is TRBV19, the J gene TRBJ1-3; D not certain. The CDR3 is made up of 13 amino acids. Germline V gene lookup returns CDR1 LNHDA and CDR2 SQIVND (reference sequence). V was trimmed by 5 bases and J by 3 bases, leaving 8 bases between them. The CDR3 reads CASSFQNGNTIYF. CDR3 in DNA: TGTGCCAGTAGTTTTCAGAATGGAAACACCATATATTTT.

The chain combines TRBV5-1 with TRBJ1-1, with D possibly matching TRBD1 (5 bases). Germline V gives CDR1 SGHRS, CDR2 YFSETQ. The CDR3 contains 15 residues. Trimming pared 2 bases from V and 1 base from J, leaving 12 bases between. For the CDR3, the DNA is TGCGCCAGCAGCTTCGACAGCCCGGGGAACACTGAAGCTTTCTTT. Its protein is CASSFDSPGNTEAFF.

This chain connects TRBV2 to TRBJ2-7, with 8 positions matching TRBD1. The trim removed 2 bases at V and 3 bases at J, leaving 12 bases unmatched. CDR3 length equals 17 residues. CDR1 is SNHLY and CDR2 is FYNNEI in the germline V gene. In DNA, the CDR3 is TGTGCCAGCAGTGAACTCCAACCGGGACAGGCCGACTACGAGCAGTACTTC. Its translation is CASSELQPGQADYEQYF.

V and J are TRBV4-2 and TRBJ2-7; TRBD1 matches at 8 bases. J gave up 4 bases and V 4 bases, and 12 bases lay outside the gene matches. CDR1 and CDR2 from the germline V gene are LGHNA and YNFKEQ. This CDR3 spans 16 amino acids. CDR3 residues: CASSPTAGRQGYEQYF. The CDR3 DNA reads TGTGCCAGCAGCCCCACGGCAGGCCGACAGGGGTACGAGCAGTACTTC.

This chain uses TRBV6-1 with TRBJ1-1; D gene uncertain. CDR1 and CDR2 (germline): MNHNS, SASEGT. V dropped 7 bases and J dropped 6 bases, with 9 bases sitting between them. The length of the CDR3 is 11 residues. Here the CDR3 DNA reads TGTGCCAGCATGTATTCCCCTGAAGCTTTCTTT. Translation gives CASMYSPEAFF.

This rearrangement joins TRBV10-3 to TRBJ2-7; 7 positions agree with TRBD1. This CDR3 spans 12 amino acids. V shed 6 bases, J shed 3 bases, and the junction held 2 bases outside the gene matches. Germline lookup yields CDR1 ENHRY and CDR2 SYGVKD. Written as DNA, the CDR3 is TGTGCCATCAGCGGGACAGACTACGAGCAGTACTTC. It translates to CAISGTDYEQYF.

The chain recombines TRBV18 with TRBJ2-1, with TRBD2 as a possible D gene (6 bases). This CDR3 has 13 amino acids. The V end lost 3 bases, the J end lost 6 bases, and 9 bases lay between the germline ends. The germline V gene has CDR1 KGHSH and CDR2 LQKENI. The CDR3 protein is CASSPVGGNEQFF. The DNA for the CDR3 is TGTGCCAGCTCACCGGTGGGGGGCAATGAGCAGTTCTTC.

This sequence joins TRBV9 and TRBJ2-3; a weak D match, TRBD2 (6 bases). V lost 0 bases and J lost 1, with 9 bases in between. The V gene's germline CDR1 is SGDLS and CDR2 YYNGEE. The CDR3 is 15 residues long. The CDR3 nucleotides read TGTGCCAGCAGCGTAGCTTGGGGGGGCACAGATACGCAGTATTTT. It is translated as CASSVAWGGTDTQYF.